This T cell receptor beta chain was observed in a study of blood T cells in healthy people across ages. A second PCR, run for about 6 to 11 cycles, used a sample-barcoded 5' primer plus a J-beta primer mix. Tags on each cDNA molecule came from a template-switch adaptor with 12 random nucleotides. MiXCR was run by TCRdb on the 5' RACE reads, yielding one entry per CDR3 protein. The sample yields roughly 650,000 distinct CDR3 sequences, roughly 32% seen once. The CDR3 runs to 14 residues. Per the germline V gene, CDR1 is ENHRY and CDR2 is SYGVKD. Sequenced sample: blood. This receptor was taken from a woman over 75 in good health. This chain connects TRBV10-3 to TRBJ2-7; maybe TRBD2 (5 bases). The J call may be wrong; the DNA end is better matched by TRBJ2-4. CDR3 sequence: CAIRDREGENIQYF. The CDR3 DNA is TGTGCCATCAGGGACCGAGAGGGAGAAAACATTCAGTACTTC.